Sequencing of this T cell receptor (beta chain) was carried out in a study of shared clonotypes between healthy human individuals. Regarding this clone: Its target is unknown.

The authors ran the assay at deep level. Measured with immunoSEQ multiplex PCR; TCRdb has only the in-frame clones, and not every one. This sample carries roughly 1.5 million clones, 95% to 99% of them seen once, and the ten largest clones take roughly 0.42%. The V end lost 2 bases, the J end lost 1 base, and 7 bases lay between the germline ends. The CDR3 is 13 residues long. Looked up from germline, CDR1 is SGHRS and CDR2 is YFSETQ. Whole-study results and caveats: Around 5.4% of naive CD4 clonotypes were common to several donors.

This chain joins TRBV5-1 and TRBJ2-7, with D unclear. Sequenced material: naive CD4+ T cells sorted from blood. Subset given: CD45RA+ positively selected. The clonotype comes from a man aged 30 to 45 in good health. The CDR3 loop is CASSLSVSYEQYF. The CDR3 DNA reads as TGCGCCAGCAGCTTATCAGTTTCCTACGAGCAGTACTTC.